Listed here are 10 T cell receptor beta chains from one sample, sequenced in a study of cytomegalovirus exposure and HLA in healthy donors. The data were produced by immunoSEQ multiplex PCR, yet TCRdb's version contains in-frame clones alone and is incomplete. The sample consists of 220,000 or so clones, approximately 88% of them appearing once. The sequenced sample consisted of PBMCs. These receptors were collected from a woman aged 25 to 39 in good health and CMV-seropositive.

This chain joins TRBV15 and TRBJ2-7; D unresolved. Looked up from germline, CDR1 is LNHNV and CDR2 is YYDKDF (reference sequence). V was clipped by 3 bases and J by 6 bases, with 15 bases between them. This CDR3 is built from 14 residues. Here the CDR3 DNA reads TGTGCCACCAGCAGTTCTCGAGCGCTGGTCGAGCAGTACTTC. This encodes CATSSSRALVEQYF.

The J gene is TRBJ2-6, the V gene TRBV4-1; D gene uncertain. V was pared by 1 base and J by 0 bases, with 4 bases between. The germline gives CDR1 MGHRA, CDR2 YSYEKL. The CDR3 runs to 15 residues. For the CDR3, the DNA is TGCGCCAGCAGCCAAGTAAACTCTGGGGCCAACGTCCTGACTTTC. It translates to CASSQVNSGANVLTF.

The chain links TRBV5-1 to TRBJ2-1; 11 bases agree with TRBD2. Trimming cost V 0 bases and J 9 bases; bases outside gene matches: 14. The germline V gene has CDR1 SGHRS and CDR2 YFSETQ. The CDR3 runs to 18 residues. CDR3 sequence (DNA): TGCGCCAGCAGCTTGGCCCAACTAGCGGGAGTCCCCGGAAGTGAGCAGTTCTTC. This gives the protein CASSLAQLAGVPGSEQFF.

This clone showed up many times. The chain has TRBV7-2 and TRBJ2-7; D is unclear. V was shortened by 6 bases and J by 5 bases, with 17 bases between the two germline ends. The CDR3 length is 14 residues. The germline V gene encodes CDR1 SGHTA and CDR2 FQGNSA. The CDR3 spells CASSPRKGLDEQYF. The CDR3 nucleotides are TGTGCCAGCAGTCCGAGGAAGGGCCTCGACGAGCAGTACTTC.

This clone was seen a single time. The V gene is TRBV4-1, the J gene TRBJ2-7; D possibly uses TRBD1 or TRBD2 (5 bases each). The CDR3 loop spans 12 amino acids. With 5 bases removed from V and 0 bases from J, the gap between germline ends came to 5 bases. Germline V gene data show CDR1 as MGHRA and CDR2 as YSYEKL. The chain's CDR3 is CASSGTSYEQYF. The DNA for the CDR3 is TGCGCCAGCAGCGGGACCTCCTACGAGCAGTACTTC.

The chain carries TRBV5-1 and TRBJ2-1, with 7 bases matching TRBD1. This CDR3 has 14 residues. V shed 2 bases and J 8 bases; nucleotides not matched to a gene: 7. The germline gives CDR1 SGHRS, CDR2 YFSETQ. The CDR3 sequence: CASSLATGLDEQFF. Here the CDR3 DNA reads TGCGCCAGCAGCTTAGCGACAGGGCTGGATGAGCAGTTCTTC.

In this sample, this clone turned up many times. The chain combines TRBV4-1 with TRBJ2-2; tentative D call: TRBD1 (6 bases). Trimming stripped 2 bases from V and 5 bases from J, with 21 bases between. This CDR3 region has 18 residues. Germline CDR1 and CDR2: MGHRA and YSYEKL. The CDR3 spells CASSQPYLRDTQTGELFF. For the CDR3, the DNA is TGCGCCAGCAGCCAACCCTACCTCCGGGACACGCAAACCGGGGAGCTGTTTTTT.

The rearrangement joins TRBV10-2 to TRBJ2-4; the D gene is possibly TRBD2 (5 bases). The CDR3 runs to 16 residues. Germline loops: CDR1 WSHSY, CDR2 SAAADI. V lost 4 bases and J lost 0, with 13 bases in between. The CDR3 DNA follows: TGCGCCAGCAGTGCTCAGTGGACTCTAGCCAAAAACATTCAGTACTTC. Translated: CASSAQWTLAKNIQYF.

The CDR3 here is CASHPPGTGGEETQYF. The DNA of the CDR3 is TGTGCCAGCCACCCCCCCGGGACAGGGGGCGAAGAGACCCAGTACTTC. V gene TRBV25-1 combines with J gene TRBJ2-5; 12 positions agree with TRBD1. CDR3 length: 16 amino acids. CDR1 is MGHDK and CDR2 is SYGVNS in the germline V gene. Unmatched junction bases numbered 10, after V lost 8 bases and J lost 3 bases. Complete variable domain (other parts from reference TRBV25-1 and TRBJ2-5): EADIYQTPRYLVIGTGKKITLECSQTMGHDKMYWYQQDPGMELHLIHYSYGVNSTEKGDLSSESTVSRIRTEHFPLTLESARPSHTSQYLCASHPPGTGGEETQYFGPGTRLLVL.

The V gene is TRBV9, the J gene TRBJ2-5; a weak D match, TRBD2 (7 bases). CDR3 length: 15 residues. Trimming pared 3 bases from V and 4 bases from J, leaving 16 bases between. Germline CDR1 is SGDLS and CDR2 is YYNGEE. In nucleotides, the CDR3 is TGTGCCAGCAGCGGACTTGCGGGGGCGGGAGAGACCCAGTACTTC. It encodes CASSGLAGAGETQYF.